This T cell receptor (beta chain) was recorded in a study of T cells in Graves' hyperthyroidism and ophthalmopathy. Study overall: Before any treatment, at initial diagnosis, peripheral blood was collected. The study's findings and limits: Ophthalmopathy and stable hyperthyroidism were separated by a 13 V-J model. The model made its ophthalmopathy prediction, and onset followed a median approximately 6 months later.

Clinical symptoms, serum thyroxine, TRAb, thyroid ultrasound and orbital computed tomography informed diagnoses. Amplified TCR beta CDR3 regions came from RNA transcripts. Carried out on the TCR CDR3, a first-round RT-PCR used the HTBI primer set. Via MiXCR, TCRdb re-called the multiplex PCR reads, giving one row per CDR3 protein. The repertoire holds under 550,000 distinct CDR3 sequences, with just under 20% as singletons. The CDR3 is 16 amino acids. Germline CDR1 is DFQATT and CDR2 is SNEGSKA (reference sequence). Trimming removed 0 bases at V and 1 base at J, with 16 bases between. This clonotype was counted a few times. The antigen is not known.

The sequencing sample was made of blood. This TCR derives from a man in his forties or fifties with Graves' ophthalmopathy. V is TRBV20-1 and J is TRBJ2-7; tentatively, D is TRBD1 (6 bases). The CDR3 here is CSARERPGTPSYEQYF. CDR3 bases: TGCAGTGCTAGAGAACGTCCCGGGACACCATCCTACGAGCAGTACTTC.